This T cell receptor beta chain was identified during a study of T cells after yellow fever vaccination. This CDR3 region has 15 residues. Germline loops: CDR1 SGHRS, CDR2 YFSETQ. V was pared by 4 bases and J by 0 bases, with 11 bases between. Study findings and constraints: Relatively few clonotypes were ones that appeared in both CD4 and CD8 compartments. Once the booster was given, most primary-vaccination clones reappeared, at approximately 97% for CD4 and more than 85% for CD8.

UMIs were added to TCR cDNA along with a universal primer site when it was made by 5'RACE template switching. TCRdb processed the 5' RACE reads anew with MiXCR; each CDR3 protein has one entry. The data contain about 340,000 distinct CDR3 sequences, around 13% of them singletons. For this clonotype: Its antigen remains unknown.

Sample: CD4+ T cells sorted from PBMCs, taken 15 days after the yellow fever booster vaccination. The TCR comes from a man younger than 35 who received the YFV17D yellow fever vaccine. The V call is TRBV5-1, the J call TRBJ1-3, with D uncertain. CDR3 sequence (DNA): TGCGCCAGCAGCGTGATTGGTAGCTCTGGAAACACCATATATTTT. It is translated as CASSVIGSSGNTIYF.